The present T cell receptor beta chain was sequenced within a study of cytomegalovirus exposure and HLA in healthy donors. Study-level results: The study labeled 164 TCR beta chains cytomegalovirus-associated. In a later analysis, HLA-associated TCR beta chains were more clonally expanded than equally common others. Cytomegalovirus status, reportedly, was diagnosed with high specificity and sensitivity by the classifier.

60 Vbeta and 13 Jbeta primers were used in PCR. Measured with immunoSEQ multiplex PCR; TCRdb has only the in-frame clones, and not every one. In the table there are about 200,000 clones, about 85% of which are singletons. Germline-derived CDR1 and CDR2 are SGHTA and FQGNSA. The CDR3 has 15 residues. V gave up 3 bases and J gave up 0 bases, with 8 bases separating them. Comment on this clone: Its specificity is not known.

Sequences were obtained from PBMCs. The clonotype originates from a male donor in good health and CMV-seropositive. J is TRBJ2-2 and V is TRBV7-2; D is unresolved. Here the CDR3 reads CASSFRSANTGELFF. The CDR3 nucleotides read TGTGCCAGCAGCTTTCGGAGCGCGAACACCGGGGAGCTGTTTTTT.